Given below is one T cell receptor beta chain in context. Its antigen is not known. The sample holds other DNA sequences that translate to the same CDR3. This sample is drawn from a study of T cell responses to AZD1222 COVID-19 vaccine. Overall study: Pooled in the analysis were second doses at about 4 or about 12 weeks. General study points: The peak T cell response came first, and repertoires were sampled only after it. The sample set comprised mostly white British donors with more females, and clonal diversity was possibly underestimated. Baseline serology detected seropositivity in only six AZD1222 recipients.

Sequencing used immunoSEQ multiplex PCR; TCRdb keeps in-frame clones, though not all of them. The sample records approximately 110,000 clones, 89% being singletons. The source material was peripheral blood, sampled on day 0 of AZD1222 vaccination. This receptor was taken from an adult in good health.

The CDR3 DNA reads as TGTGCCACCAGTGATTCCAGGGGGTCTGGAAACACCATATATTTT. Translation gives CATSDSRGSGNTIYF. The genes are TRBV24-1 and TRBJ1-3; the match to TRBD1 covers 7 bases. J lost 1 base, V lost 2 bases, and 1 base had no gene match. CDR1 and CDR2 from the germline V gene are KGHDR and SFDVKD. The CDR3 spans 15 residues.